This passage covers 30 T cell receptor beta chains from one sample sequenced in a study of identical twins. Via MiXCR, TCRdb re-called the 5' RACE reads, giving one row per CDR3 protein. The data contain hundreds of thousands of distinct CDR3 sequences, roughly 8% of them singletons. This same sample was also taken into another study, of yellow fever vaccine responses in identical twins.

Sequencing was performed on PBMCs. The origin of the receptors is a woman under 30 in good health.

This clonotype was picked up many times. The chain joins TRBV4-3 to TRBJ2-1; 8 bases fit TRBD1. Germline CDR1 and CDR2: LGHNA and YSLEER. Trimming took 5 bases from V and 5 from J; bases not matched to a gene: 5. This CDR3 comprises 14 residues. DNA for the CDR3: TGCGCCAGCAGCTATCGACAGGGGAACAATGAGCAGTTCTTC. This sequence encodes CASSYRQGNNEQFF.

The gene calls are TRBV11-2 and TRBJ2-7; 9 nucleotides align to TRBD1. This CDR3 region has 17 residues. Germline values: CDR1 SGHAT, CDR2 FQNNGV. With 5 bases clipped from V and 0 bases from J, the junction kept 11 bases outside the gene matches. The DNA of the CDR3 is TGTGCCAGCAGCCCCCTGGCAGGGACAGGGAGCTCCTACGAGCAGTACTTC. Translating gives CASSPLAGTGSSYEQYF.

This clonotype was seen a few times. This sequence joins TRBV3-1 and TRBJ2-2, with D hard to call. V was trimmed by 3 bases and J by 7 bases, leaving 9 bases between them. The CDR3 sequence is 13 residues long. Germline assignment: CDR1 LGHDT and CDR2 YNNKEL (reference sequence). For the CDR3, the DNA is TGTGCCAGCAGCCAGATAATTGGCGGGGAGCTGTTTTTT. Translated: CASSQIIGGELFF.

This clonotype was recorded many times. This chain uses TRBV20-1 with TRBJ2-1; D gene ambiguous. CDR1 is DFQATT and CDR2 is SNEGSKA in the germline V gene (reference sequence). The CDR3 is 12 residues long. The ends were cut back, 7 bases at V and 7 bases at J, with 14 bases in the middle. DNA of the CDR3: TGCAGTGTTACGGTCTCTGGGAATGAGCAGTTCTTC. It translates to CSVTVSGNEQFF.

This clonotype was detected many times. The gene calls are TRBV20-1 and TRBJ2-1, with 10 bases lining up with TRBD2. J was trimmed by 10 bases and V by 5 bases; bases with no gene match: 2. The CDR3 length is 11 residues. Germline V lookup: CDR1 DFQATT, CDR2 SNEGSKA (reference sequence). CDR3 DNA: TGCAGTGCTGAGACTAGCGGGGAGCAGTTCTTC. This codes for CSAETSGEQFF.

In its sample, this clonotype was seen a few times. The V gene is TRBV5-1, the J gene TRBJ2-7, with a tentative D call TRBD1 (7 bases). The length of the CDR3 is 16 residues. Per the germline V gene, CDR1 is SGHRS and CDR2 is YFSETQ. V lost 0 bases and J lost 0, with 13 bases in between. CDR3 loop: CASSLDAGGISYEQYF. For the CDR3, the DNA is TGCGCCAGCAGCTTGGATGCAGGGGGGATCTCCTACGAGCAGTACTTC.

This clonotype was seen a few times. This CDR3 reads CASSQADFWTQYF. The CDR3 region has the DNA TGTGCCAGCAGCCAAGCTGATTTTTGGACCCAGTACTTC. The chain links TRBV14 to TRBJ2-5, with no clear D. The V and J ends lost 1 base and 7 bases respectively, with 10 bases between them. The germline CDR1 and CDR2 sequences are SGHDN and FVKESK. This CDR3 comprises 13 residues.

The rearrangement links TRBV7-9 to TRBJ1-2, with D perhaps TRBD1 (6 bases). The CDR3 is 14 amino acids. Trimming shortened V by 4 bases and J by 7 bases, and 16 bases separated the two germline ends. Germline V gene sequence: CDR1 SEHNR, CDR2 FQNEAQ (reference sequence). The CDR3 sequence is CASSSVTGLSGYTF. In DNA form, the CDR3 reads TGTGCCAGCAGCTCAGTAACAGGGTTGAGTGGCTACACCTTC.

CDR3 sequence: CSVDDRTNGGYTF. In DNA form, the CDR3 reads TGCAGCGTTGACGACAGAACTAATGGTGGCTACACCTTC. V usage is TRBV29-1 and J usage is TRBJ1-2, with D maybe TRBD1 (5 bases). Trimming pared 3 bases from V and 7 bases from J, leaving 15 bases between. The CDR3 has 13 residues. The germline V gene encodes CDR1 SQVTM and CDR2 ANQGSEA.

This clonotype came up a few times. The chain joins TRBV13 to TRBJ2-7; no clear D. This CDR3 spans 11 amino acids. Trimming took 4 bases from V and 9 from J, leaving 10 bases between them. Germline loops: CDR1 PRHDT, CDR2 FYEKMQ (reference sequence). CDR3 sequence reads: CASSSNTLQYF. In DNA, the CDR3 is TGTGCCAGCAGCTCCAATACGCTGCAGTACTTC. The complete variable domain, with remaining parts taken from reference TRBV13 and TRBJ2-7, reads AAGVIQSPRHLIKEKRETATLKCYPIPRHDTVYWYQQGPGQDPQFLISFYEKMQSDKGSIPDRFSAQQFSDYHSELNMSSLELGDSALYFCASSSNTLQYFGPGTRLTVT.

The chain is built from TRBV19 and TRBJ2-5; D uncertain. The CDR3 totals 13 residues. Trimming left V 3 bases short and J 1 base short, with 6 bases between. Germline lookup yields CDR1 LNHDA and CDR2 SQIVND (reference sequence). CDR3: CASSIDGQETQYF. DNA of the CDR3: TGTGCCAGTAGTATCGACGGCCAAGAGACCCAGTACTTC.

This clonotype was seen repeatedly, ten times or more. The rearrangement joins TRBV2 to TRBJ2-1; D tentatively reads TRBD1 or TRBD2 (5 bases each). Looked up from germline, CDR1 is SNHLY and CDR2 is FYNNEI. The CDR3 is made up of 13 amino acids. The V end was cut by 7 bases, the J end by 2 bases, with 9 bases between. DNA for the CDR3: TGTGCCAGCAATGGGGGAGCCTACAATGAGCAGTTCTTC. Protein product: CASNGGAYNEQFF.

The gene calls are TRBV28 and TRBJ2-1; TRBD2 agrees at 9 bases. CDR3 length: 16 residues. Germline V lookup: CDR1 MDHEN, CDR2 SYDVKM. The V segment lost 3 bases and the J segment 9 bases; nucleotides outside the gene matches: 12. CDR3 coding DNA: TGTGCCAGCAGTTTTCGTCCAGCGGGGGGCCCAGGTGAGCAGTTCTTC. This sequence encodes CASSFRPAGGPGEQFF.

This clonotype occurred many times. The chain joins TRBV3-1 to TRBJ2-1, with D unclear. The CDR3 contains 12 residues. The V end was cut by 2 bases, the J end by 6 bases, with 5 bases between. Germline CDR1 and CDR2: LGHDT and YNNKEL (reference sequence). CDR3 amino acids: CASSQYSNEQFF. CDR3 DNA: TGTGCCAGCAGCCAATATAGCAATGAGCAGTTCTTC.

In this sample, this clonotype turned up a few times. The chain carries TRBV3-1 and TRBJ2-7; 11 nucleotides match TRBD2. CDR1 LGHDT and CDR2 YNNKEL come from the germline V gene (reference sequence). CDR3 size: 19 residues. V was clipped by 1 base and J by 2 bases; unmatched bases: 13. This CDR3 reads CASSQAGRLAGRGAYEQYF. For the CDR3, the DNA is TGTGCCAGCAGCCAAGCGGGAAGACTAGCGGGACGGGGGGCCTACGAGCAGTACTTC.

The gene calls are TRBV7-8 and TRBJ2-5, with 10 bases identical to TRBD1. CDR1 and CDR2 (germline): SGHVS, FQNEAQ. J gave up 1 base and V 7 bases, and 6 bases lay outside the gene matches. CDR3 length: 15 residues. CDR3 bases: TGTGCCAGCACCGCGGACAGGGGGATCCAAGAGACCCAGTACTTC. This translates into CASTADRGIQETQYF.

Ten or more counts support this clonotype. CDR3 sequence reads: CASSKTGAHNEQFF. The CDR3 nucleotides are TGTGCCAGCAGTAAGACAGGGGCCCACAATGAGCAGTTCTTC. V gene TRBV6-2 or TRBV6-3 combines with J gene TRBJ2-1, with 8 bases matching TRBD1. CDR3 length: 14 residues. Trimming took 5 bases from V and 5 from J; bases not matched to a gene: 5. CDR1 is MNHEY, CDR2 SVGEGT, per germline.

V and J are TRBV6-1 and TRBJ1-1; 7 positions match TRBD1. This CDR3 has 15 residues. J was trimmed by 3 bases and V by 6 bases; bases with no gene match: 10. Germline CDR1 and CDR2: MNHNS and SASEGT. The CDR3 here is CASRPRETGDTEAFF. DNA of the CDR3: TGTGCCAGCAGGCCCAGGGAAACAGGGGACACTGAAGCTTTCTTT.

This clonotype was observed many times. The CDR3 DNA follows: TGTGCCCACGACACGGGGGACGAGCAGTACTTC. Protein sequence: CAHDTGDEQYF. This sequence joins TRBV7-9 and TRBJ2-7, with D perhaps TRBD2 (6 bases). Germline V gene lookup returns CDR1 SEHNR and CDR2 FQNEAQ (reference sequence). The V end was cut by 11 bases, the J end by 5 bases, with 13 bases between. The CDR3 loop spans 11 amino acids.

This clonotype showed up just a few times. This sequence joins TRBV12-3 or TRBV12-4 and TRBJ2-1; D remains unclear. V was pared by 10 bases and J by 6 bases, with 7 bases between. CDR3 length: 10 residues. The CDR3 nucleotides are TGTGCCACCAAGTCCAATGAGCAGTTCTTC. Amino acids: CATKSNEQFF.

In this sample, this clonotype turned up a few times. The chain joins TRBV7-2 to TRBJ2-3; 9 bases fit TRBD2. The CDR3 loop spans 16 amino acids. Germline trimming cut 3 bases from V and 5 bases from J; bases unmatched to any gene: 9. Germline CDR1 SGHTA, CDR2 FQGNSA. This CDR3 is CASSFDSAGGRDTQYF. As DNA, the CDR3 is TGTGCCAGCAGCTTTGACTCAGCGGGGGGTAGAGATACGCAGTATTTT.

Comment on this clonotype: This may come from a read error, since a much larger clone is one base off. This chain joins TRBV27 and TRBJ2-1; 13 nucleotides line up with TRBD2. CDR3 size: 13 residues. The germline V gene encodes CDR1 MNHEY and CDR2 SMNVEV (reference sequence). CDR3 DNA sequence: TGTGCCAGCCGACTAGCGGGAGGTAGTGAGCGGTTCTTC. Translation gives CASRLAGGSERFF.

The chain links TRBV20-1 to TRBJ2-7, with 11 bases aligning to TRBD2. The CDR3 contains 12 residues. The germline V gene encodes CDR1 DFQATT and CDR2 SNEGSKA (reference sequence). V gave up 1 base and J gave up 13 bases; unmatched junction bases: 6. The CDR3 DNA reads as TGCAGTGCTAGAGCACTAGCGGGGGCACGATACTTC. Residues: CSARALAGARYF.

This chain joins TRBV29-1 and TRBJ2-1; D not certain. Germline lookup yields CDR1 SQVTM and CDR2 ANQGSEA. The CDR3 runs to 11 residues. The V end was cut by 3 bases, the J end by 7 bases, with 7 bases between. The CDR3 loop is CSVDVANEQFF. The CDR3, as DNA: TGCAGCGTTGACGTCGCAAATGAGCAGTTCTTC.

This clonotype was seen ten or more times. J is TRBJ1-1 and V is TRBV25-1, with TRBD1 identical over 9 bases. The germline CDR1 and CDR2 sequences are MGHDK and SYGVNS. V lost 7 bases and J lost 0; bases outside the gene matches: 3. The CDR3 spans 14 residues. The CDR3 sequence is CASKTGGLNTEAFF. CDR3 nucleotide sequence: TGTGCCAGCAAGACAGGGGGGTTGAACACTGAAGCTTTCTTT.

This clonotype was picked up many times. The rearrangement uses TRBV5-6 and TRBJ1-5; 7 bases map to TRBD1. CDR3 length: 15 residues. CDR1 and CDR2 from the germline V gene are SGHDT and YYEEEE. J was trimmed by 6 bases and V by 1 base; bases with no gene match: 7. The CDR3 nucleotides are TGTGCCAGCAGCTTGTTTCGACAGGGAGCTCAGCCCCAGCATTTT. This encodes CASSLFRQGAQPQHF.

V and J are TRBV20-1 and TRBJ2-1; 9 positions match TRBD2. Germline V CDR1 and CDR2: DFQATT, SNEGSKA (reference sequence). The V gene end was trimmed by 3 bases and the J gene end by 0 bases; junction bases not matched to a gene: 9. The CDR3 is made up of 17 amino acids. CDR3 sequence reads: CSASGSASGASYNEQFF. The CDR3 coding sequence is TGCAGTGCTAGCGGGTCGGCTAGCGGGGCCTCCTACAATGAGCAGTTCTTC.

This clonotype appeared many times. This chain connects TRBV10-3 to TRBJ2-7; no reliable D call. The germline V gene encodes CDR1 ENHRY and CDR2 SYGVKD. The CDR3 totals 11 residues. Trimming stripped 6 bases from V and 5 bases from J, with 8 bases between. CDR3 DNA sequence: TGTGCCATCAGGAAAGGAGACGAGCAGTACTTC. Translation: CAIRKGDEQYF.

This clonotype has a count of ten or more. J is TRBJ1-3 and V is TRBV6-1; 7 bases match TRBD1. The germline gives CDR1 MNHNS, CDR2 SASEGT. V shed 7 bases, J shed 4 bases, and the junction held 7 bases outside the gene matches. CDR3 length: 14 residues. DNA of the CDR3: TGTGCCAGCACCGACAGGGAGTCAGGAAACACCATATATTTT. Its protein product is CASTDRESGNTIYF.

This clonotype was picked up a small number of times. The chain has TRBV20-1 and TRBJ1-6, with no clear D. Trimming removed 2 bases from V and 0 bases from J, with 8 bases in between. The CDR3 length is 15 residues. The V gene's germline CDR1 is DFQATT and CDR2 SNEGSKA (reference sequence). CDR3 DNA: TGCAGTGCTAGACCAGTGTTCTCCTATAATTCACCCCTCCACTTT. This gives the protein CSARPVFSYNSPLHF.